The clone carrying this T cell receptor (beta chain) was counted only a few times. Combining a sample-barcoded 5' primer with a J-beta primer mix, a second PCR ran for roughly 6 to 12 cycles. TCRdb re-called the 5' RACE reads through MiXCR, storing one row per CDR3 protein. This table has some 1.7 million distinct CDR3 sequences, about 28% appearing once. Germline CDR1 is SGHAT and CDR2 is FQNNGV. The V segment lost 0 bases and the J segment 8 bases; nucleotides outside the gene matches: 6. The CDR3 is made up of 15 amino acids. The source of the sample is a study of blood T cells in healthy people across ages. Per sample, at least 6 micrograms of total RNA were extracted.

The specimen was blood. This chain links TRBV11-2 with TRBJ1-4, with 7 positions matching TRBD1. This receptor was taken from a woman in her 30s in good health. CDR3 region: CASSLDRQGPEKLFF. CDR3 sequence (DNA): TGTGCCAGCAGCTTAGATCGACAGGGCCCCGAAAAACTGTTTTTT.